This T cell receptor (beta chain) was captured by sequencing in a study of molecular identifiers for immune sequencing clone quantification. Study-level points and caveats: Detecting spiked Jurkat TCR RNA from one cell among about a million naive cells was reportedly possible. Should identical TCR molecules share a barcode, the sizes of highly expanded clones could be underestimated.

Listed TCR primers, together with previously described methods, were used for the bulk TCR libraries. MiXCR was run by TCRdb on the PCR reads, yielding one entry per CDR3 protein. The data hold approximately 500,000 distinct CDR3 sequences, with around 23% observed a single time. Naive CD8 T cell sorting was performed on the CD8+CD4-CCR7+CD45RA+ phenotype. Of note for this clonotype: Antigen unknown. This may arise from a read error, as a much more abundant clone is one base away.

The CDR3 covers 16 residues. The germline V gene has CDR1 LNHNV and CDR2 YYDKDF (reference sequence). This sequence joins TRBV15 and TRBJ2-3, with 7 bases fitting TRBD1. The sequenced material came from naive CD8+ T cells from blood, with Jurkat cell RNA spiked in. Subset reported: FACS-sorted CD8+CD4-CCR7+CD45RA+ naive T cells. This receptor was obtained from a human donor in good health. Some libraries in this study had Jurkat cell RNA spiked in. The CDR3 spells CAASSRQGPRTDTQYF. DNA of the CDR3: TGTGCCGCCAGCAGCCGACAGGGACCCCGCACAGATACGCAGTATTTT. Combining the CDR3 with reference TRBV15 and TRBJ2-3 gives the whole variable domain DAMVIQNPRYQVTQFGKPVTLSCSQTLNHNVMYWYQQKSSQAPKLLFHYYDKDFNNEADTPDNFQSRRPNTSFCFLDIRSPGLGDTAMYLCAASSRQGPRTDTQYFGPGTRLTVL.